Presented here are 7 T cell receptor beta chains from one specimen sequenced in a study of Graves' ophthalmopathy and Graves' hyperthyroidism (dated by TCRdb to the late 2010s). The listed sequencing device is Illumina HiSeq 2000. For repertoire sequencing, TCR beta CDR3 regions were amplified from RNA transcripts. HTBI primers and the Qiagen OneStep RT-PCR kit were used in a first-round RT-PCR, which was followed by a second-round multiplex PCR, size selection and purification. TCRdb trimmed the raw reads at Q25, called clones with MiXCR and kept productive beta chains. Identical CDR3 protein sequences are pooled into one entry, listed with their most common genes and DNA. This sample has about 740,000 distinct CDR3 sequences in its table, and approximately 40% of those were observed once. The ten most abundant clones make up 44% of the sample. The sample consisted of peripheral blood. These receptors all stem from an adult man with Graves' ophthalmopathy.

Turning to this clonotype: A much larger clone differs by one base, so this may be a read error. This chain connects TRBV15 to TRBJ1-6; no clear D. Germline V gene data show CDR1 as LNHNV and CDR2 as YYDKDF (reference sequence). The CDR3 is 13 residues long. DNA of the CDR3: TGTGCCAGCTCACCGACGTCCGGTTCACCCCACCACTTT. This sequence encodes CASSPTSGSPHHF.

The chain has TRBV11-2 and TRBJ2-7, with 7 bases aligning to TRBD1. Germline V CDR1 and CDR2: SGHAT, FQNNGV. Trimming took 5 bases from V and 3 from J; bases not matched to a gene: 7. The CDR3 extends over 14 amino acids. The DNA for the CDR3 is TGTGCCAGCAGCCGGACAGGTCGGGTCTACGAGCAGTACTTC. Translation gives CASSRTGRVYEQYF.

As concerns this clonotype: Relative to the germline gene, one junction end is altered; a read error may explain this. This chain joins TRBV2 and TRBJ2-7; 8 bases match TRBD2. Germline loops: CDR1 SNHLY, CDR2 FYNNEI. The CDR3 sequence is 13 residues long. Here the CDR3 reads CASRGSGIYERYF. The CDR3 DNA sequence: TGTGCCAGCAGGGGTAGCGGGATTTACGAGCGGTACTTC. The complete variable domain, with remaining parts taken from reference TRBV2 and TRBJ2-7, reads EPEVTQTPSHQVTQMGQEVILRCVPISNHLYFYWYRQILGQKVEFLVSFYNNEISEKSEIFDDQFSVERPDGSNFTLKIRSTKLEDSAMYFCASRGSGIYERYFGPGTRLTVT.

This chain joins TRBV10-1 and TRBJ1-5; D remains ambiguous. The germline CDR1 and CDR2 sequences are WNHNN and SYGVQD (reference sequence). This CDR3 has 13 residues. The V end was cut by 0 bases, the J end by 9 bases, with 9 bases between. The DNA for the CDR3 is TGCGCCAGCAGTGAGTCTTGGGGTTGGCCCCAGCATTTT. Translating gives CASSESWGWPQHF.

This clonotype was seen a few times. The chain combines TRBV7-2 with TRBJ1-5; D not resolved. CDR3 length: 14 residues. Looked up from germline, CDR1 is SGHTA and CDR2 is FQGNSA. The ends were cut back, 1 base at V and 7 bases at J, with 11 bases in the middle. CDR3: CASSLDHSGQPQHF. The CDR3 DNA sequence: TGTGCCAGCAGCTTAGATCACAGCGGGCAGCCCCAGCATTTT.

This clonotype was picked up many times. The chain links TRBV7-9 to TRBJ1-2; D unresolved. This CDR3 contains 13 residues. Germline CDR1 reads SEHNR; CDR2 reads FQNEAQ (reference sequence). Trimming stripped 4 bases from V and 3 bases from J, with 9 bases between. Here the CDR3 reads CASSSDGDYGYTF. CDR3 nucleotide sequence: TGTGCCAGCAGCTCCGATGGGGACTATGGCTACACCTTC.

This clonotype occurred a few times. The chain joins TRBV7-9 to TRBJ2-2, with a tentative D call TRBD2 (6 bases). Germline V gene data show CDR1 as SEHNR and CDR2 as FQNEAQ (reference sequence). The CDR3 is made up of 13 amino acids. Deletions cut 3 bases from V and 7 bases from J, with 9 bases between. The CDR3 region has the DNA TGTGCCAGCAGCTTGGACTATATCGGGGAGCTGTTTTTT. Its protein product is CASSLDYIGELFF.